Following are 32 T cell receptor beta chains from one sample sequenced in a study of spatial heterogeneity in lung cancer. Study-level results: The number of expanded tumor alpha and beta chains correlated with mutation number.

Their antigens remain unidentified. A single record per CDR3 protein comes from TCRdb applying MiXCR to the 5' RACE reads. The sample has 20,000 to 25,000 distinct CDR3 sequences, roughly 10% seen once. Time point meaning: sample taken at primary tumor resection. The source material was lung tumor tissue, sampled at surgery. Source of these receptors: a male donor with early-stage non-small cell lung cancer.

This clonotype has a count of ten or more. This chain joins TRBV27 and TRBJ1-2, with no clear D. Per the germline V gene, CDR1 is MNHEY and CDR2 is SMNVEV (reference sequence). V was pared by 4 bases and J by 8 bases, with 8 bases between. This CDR3 is 11 amino acids long. Here the CDR3 DNA reads TGTGCCAGCAGTTCCGGGTTCGGCTACACCTTC. Protein product: CASSSGFGYTF.

This clonotype was counted ten times or more. The CDR3 loop reads CASSFTLAGEQYF. The CDR3 DNA follows: TGTGCCAGCAGCTTTACACTAGCGGGCGAGCAGTACTTC. The chain uses TRBV5-4 and TRBJ2-7; 9 nucleotides agree with TRBD2. There are 13 residues in the CDR3. Germline values: CDR1 SGHNT, CDR2 YYREEE (reference sequence). Trimming took 2 bases from V and 6 from J; bases not matched to a gene: 3.

This clonotype occurred many times. The J gene is TRBJ2-3, the V gene TRBV7-9, with 9 bases that match TRBD2. Germline values: CDR1 SEHNR, CDR2 FQNEAQ (reference sequence). V lost 5 bases and J lost 3; bases outside the gene matches: 6. There are 15 residues in the CDR3. This CDR3 reads CASSRASGVTDTQYF. The CDR3 DNA follows: TGTGCCAGCAGCCGTGCTAGCGGGGTTACAGATACGCAGTATTTT.

The gene calls are TRBV4-2 and TRBJ2-1; perhaps TRBD1 as D (5 bases). V lost 4 bases to trimming and J lost 7 bases, with 14 bases between them. Germline values: CDR1 LGHNA, CDR2 YNFKEQ. The CDR3 runs to 14 residues. The CDR3 DNA sequence: TGTGCCAGCAGCCCACAGGTGGTCCGGAATGAGCAGTTCTTC. It codes for CASSPQVVRNEQFF.

At least ten counts were recorded for this clonotype. The V gene is TRBV20-1, the J gene TRBJ2-1, with a weak D call TRBD2 (6 bases). The CDR3 sequence is 11 residues long. The V gene lost 6 bases and the J gene lost 5 bases, with 8 bases spanning the gap. CDR1 and CDR2 from the germline V gene are DFQATT and SNEGSKA (reference sequence). The CDR3 sequence is CSAGGNNEQFF. The CDR3 region has the DNA TGCAGTGCGGGGGGAAACAATGAGCAGTTCTTC.

This clonotype was found a few times. The V gene is TRBV3-1, the J gene TRBJ1-6; D is possibly TRBD1 (5 bases). Germline V gene lookup returns CDR1 LGHDT and CDR2 YNNKEL (reference sequence). Trimming stripped 6 bases from V and 14 bases from J, with 20 bases between. There are 14 residues in the CDR3. CDR3 in amino acids: CASSPPEQLGALHF. The CDR3 DNA is TGTGCCAGCAGTCCCCCGGAGCAGTTGGGGGCCCTCCACTTT.

This clonotype was observed a few times. The rearrangement links TRBV2 to TRBJ1-4; possible D gene TRBD1, 5 bases. Germline CDR1 is SNHLY and CDR2 is FYNNEI. This CDR3 spans 12 amino acids. Trimming removed 6 bases at V and 6 bases at J, with 8 bases between. This chain's CDR3 is CASSSGYEKLFF. Written as DNA, the CDR3 is TGTGCCAGCAGCTCAGGGTATGAAAAACTGTTTTTT.

This clonotype turned up a few times. The CDR3 loop is CASSIGVNEQFF. Here the CDR3 DNA reads TGTGCCAGTAGTATTGGAGTGAATGAGCAGTTCTTC. This chain uses TRBV19 with TRBJ2-1, with D unresolved. Trimming left V 3 bases short and J 7 bases short, with 7 bases between. CDR3 size: 12 residues. CDR1 and CDR2 from the germline V gene are LNHDA and SQIVND (reference sequence). Complete variable domain (other parts from reference TRBV19 and TRBJ2-1): DGGITQSPKYLFRKEGQNVTLSCEQNLNHDAMYWYRQDPGQGLRLIYYSQIVNDFQKGDIAEGYSVSREKKESFPLTVTSAQKNPTAFYLCASSIGVNEQFFGPGTRLTVL.

This clonotype was found many times. The CDR3 reads CASTFKRGDTGELFF. The CDR3, as DNA: TGTGCCAGCACATTCAAGCGGGGGGACACCGGGGAGCTGTTTTTT. The chain links TRBV11-1 to TRBJ2-2; 9 bases line up with TRBD2. CDR1 and CDR2 (germline): SGHAT, FQDESV (reference sequence). The CDR3 has 15 amino acids. V gave up 7 bases and J gave up 3 bases; unmatched junction bases: 6.

Many counts were recorded for this clonotype. The gene calls are TRBV4-3 and TRBJ2-3, with D hard to call. Trimming cost V 1 base and J 4 bases, with 15 bases left between them. There are 16 residues in the CDR3. The germline CDR1 and CDR2 sequences are LGHNA and YSLEER. The CDR3 sequence is CASSQVVGVLADTQYF. CDR3 nucleotides: TGCGCCAGCAGCCAAGTGGTCGGCGTGTTAGCAGATACGCAGTATTTT.

This chain connects TRBV15 to TRBJ2-1; 10 nucleotides match TRBD2. CDR1 and CDR2 from the germline V gene are LNHNV and YYDKDF (reference sequence). The CDR3 totals 16 residues. J lost 8 bases, V lost 1 base, and 8 bases had no gene match. CDR3 in amino acids: CATSRGPSGSMDEQFF. In DNA form, the CDR3 reads TGTGCCACCAGCAGAGGCCCTAGCGGGAGTATGGATGAGCAGTTCTTC.

The V gene is TRBV6-6, the J gene TRBJ1-1, with a tentative D call TRBD1 (5 bases). V gave up 6 bases and J gave up 3 bases, with 11 bases separating them. Per germline, CDR1 MNHNY and CDR2 SVGAGI (reference sequence). CDR3 length: 13 residues. In nucleotides, the CDR3 is TGTGCCAGCAGGGAAATGGGGGACACTGAAGCTTTCTTT. Residues: CASREMGDTEAFF.

The chain has TRBV20-1 and TRBJ2-7; possibly TRBD1 or TRBD2 for D (5 bases each). Germline CDR1 and CDR2: DFQATT and SNEGSKA (reference sequence). Trimming pared 3 bases from V and 12 bases from J, leaving 18 bases between. The CDR3 length is 12 residues. The CDR3 DNA follows: TGCAGTGCTAGGGCGGACACGGGGCGGGTGTACTTC. Its protein is CSARADTGRVYF.

This clonotype appeared a few times. V is TRBV6-6 and J is TRBJ2-1; 14 bases are a match to TRBD2. The CDR3 totals 15 residues. The germline CDR1 and CDR2 sequences are MNHNY and SVGAGI (reference sequence). The V and J ends lost 4 bases and 8 bases, in that order; junction bases with no gene match: 4. The CDR3 nucleotides read TGTGCCAGCAGTTTGACTAGCGGGAGGGCCTATGAGCAGTTCTTC. Its translation is CASSLTSGRAYEQFF.

The CDR3 DNA follows: TGTGCCAGCAGTTACCGGGGGACAGCAAAATACTACGAGCAGTACTTC. It is translated as CASSYRGTAKYYEQYF. The V call is TRBV6-5, the J call TRBJ2-7, with D maybe TRBD1 (7 bases). CDR1 is MNHEY, CDR2 SVGAGI, per germline. CDR3 length: 16 amino acids. V gave up 2 bases and J gave up 3 bases, with 17 bases separating them.

This clonotype turned up a few times. This chain's CDR3 is CAISDNSGVETQYF. The CDR3 DNA sequence: TGTGCCATCAGTGACAATAGCGGGGTTGAGACCCAGTACTTC. The gene calls are TRBV10-3 and TRBJ2-5; 8 bases match TRBD2. The length of the CDR3 is 14 residues. Germline loops: CDR1 ENHRY, CDR2 SYGVKD. The ends lost 3 bases at V and 5 bases at J; junction bases unmatched: 5.

This clonotype showed up many times. V and J are TRBV20-1 and TRBJ2-1; TRBD2 aligns across 13 bases. The CDR3 is 13 residues long. Germline loops: CDR1 DFQATT, CDR2 SNEGSKA (reference sequence). The J segment lost 9 bases and the V segment lost 5 bases, leaving 4 bases of the junction unmatched. CDR3: CSAGTSGISEQFF. The CDR3 DNA reads TGCAGTGCTGGGACTAGCGGGATCAGTGAGCAGTTCTTC.

V usage is TRBV19 and J usage is TRBJ2-1; D is possibly TRBD2 (5 bases). Deletions cut 5 bases from V and 0 bases from J, with 14 bases between. This CDR3 has 16 residues. Germline V CDR1 and CDR2: LNHDA, SQIVND (reference sequence). The CDR3 DNA sequence: TGTGCCAGTAGTTCAGGCCGCGGGCTCTCCTACAATGAGCAGTTCTTC. Translation: CASSSGRGLSYNEQFF. The full variable domain, rest sourced from reference TRBV19 and TRBJ2-1, is DGGITQSPKYLFRKEGQNVTLSCEQNLNHDAMYWYRQDPGQGLRLIYYSQIVNDFQKGDIAEGYSVSREKKESFPLTVTSAQKNPTAFYLCASSSGRGLSYNEQFFGPGTRLTVL.

Ten or more counts support this clonotype. The chain carries TRBV7-2 and TRBJ2-3, with a possible D match to TRBD1 (6 bases). V was cut by 5 bases and J by 6 bases, with 18 bases left in between. The CDR3 is 15 residues long. Looked up from germline, CDR1 is SGHTA and CDR2 is FQGNSA. CDR3 DNA sequence: TGTGCCAGCAGCCCGGACAGTCAATCGCCGGATACGCAGTATTTT. Translating it yields CASSPDSQSPDTQYF.

Only a few counts were recorded for this clonotype. The chain links TRBV7-9 to TRBJ2-3, with D unresolved. Trimming removed 3 bases at V and 6 bases at J, with 10 bases between. Germline CDR1 reads SEHNR; CDR2 reads FQNEAQ (reference sequence). This CDR3 is built from 13 residues. CDR3: CASSFGLTDTQYF. DNA for the CDR3: TGTGCCAGCAGCTTTGGTTTGACGGATACGCAGTATTTT.

V and J are TRBV20-1 and TRBJ2-7, with a tentative D call TRBD2 (6 bases). This CDR3 is 14 amino acids long. CDR1 DFQATT and CDR2 SNEGSKA come from the germline V gene (reference sequence). V lost 3 bases to trimming and J lost 0 bases, with 12 bases between them. The CDR3 region has the DNA TGCAGTGCTAGCGGGGGTCCCAGCTCCTACGAGCAGTACTTC. It specifies CSASGGPSSYEQYF.

This clonotype was observed at least ten times. The chain's CDR3 is CATSREPPDRGYEQYF. The CDR3 nucleotides are TGTGCCACCAGCAGAGAGCCCCCGGACAGGGGCTACGAGCAGTACTTC. The rearrangement uses TRBV15 and TRBJ2-7; 9 bases align to TRBD1. V lost 0 bases and J lost 3; bases outside the gene matches: 6. The CDR3 totals 16 residues. Germline V gene sequence: CDR1 LNHNV, CDR2 YYDKDF (reference sequence). The complete variable domain, with remaining parts taken from reference TRBV15 and TRBJ2-7, reads DAMVIQNPRYQVTQFGKPVTLSCSQTLNHNVMYWYQQKSSQAPKLLFHYYDKDFNNEADTPDNFQSRRPNTSFCFLDIRSPGLGDTAMYLCATSREPPDRGYEQYFGPGTRLTVT.

This clonotype was recorded a few times. The chain joins TRBV9 to TRBJ2-7; 8 nucleotides match TRBD1. Per the germline V gene, CDR1 is SGDLS and CDR2 is YYNGEE. CDR3 length equals 15 residues. With V trimmed by 6 bases and J by 0 bases, 8 bases remained unmatched. Here the CDR3 DNA reads TGTGCCAGCACCCCCGGACAGGGATCCTCCTACGAGCAGTACTTC. Its translation is CASTPGQGSSYEQYF. Complete variable domain (other parts from reference TRBV9 and TRBJ2-7): DSGVTQTPKHLITATGQRVTLRCSPRSGDLSVYWYQQSLDQGLQFLIQYYNGEERAKGNILERFSAQQFPDLHSELNLSSLELGDSALYFCASTPGQGSSYEQYFGPGTRLTVT.

This clonotype occurred many times. CDR3 nucleotide sequence: TGTGCCAGCAGCCAGGGCAGGGGGGCCTATAATTCACTTCTCCACTTT. This codes for CASSQGRGAYNSLLHF. The V gene is TRBV3-1, the J gene TRBJ1-6, with TRBD1 matching over 7 bases. CDR3 size: 16 residues. From germline, CDR1 is LGHDT and CDR2 YNNKEL (reference sequence). Losses at the gene ends were 3 bases for V and 16 bases for J; bases not matched to a gene: 18.

This clonotype was counted ten times or more. This sequence joins TRBV7-2 and TRBJ2-6; no definite D call. CDR3 length: 16 amino acids. Germline lookup yields CDR1 SGHTA and CDR2 FQGNSA. V was trimmed by 3 bases and J by 2 bases, leaving 11 bases between them. This CDR3 reads CASSLVRQPGANVLTF. CDR3 sequence (DNA): TGTGCCAGCAGCTTGGTCCGCCAACCTGGGGCCAACGTCCTGACTTTC. The whole variable domain, filled in from reference TRBV7-2 and TRBJ2-6, reads GAGVSQSPSNKVTEKGKDVELRCDPISGHTALYWYRQSLGQGLEFLIYFQGNSAPDKSGLPSDRFSAERTGGSVSTLTIQRTQQEDSAVYLCASSLVRQPGANVLTFGAGSRLTVL.

There are many counts of this clonotype. The chain uses TRBV29-1 and TRBJ2-2; 8 bases line up with TRBD1. The V gene end was trimmed by 6 bases and the J gene end by 6 bases; junction bases not matched to a gene: 0. Germline V gene lookup returns CDR1 SQVTM and CDR2 ANQGSEA. The CDR3 is 11 amino acids. The CDR3 here is CSVDRAGELFF. In DNA form, the CDR3 reads TGCAGCGTGGACAGGGCCGGGGAGCTGTTTTTT.

By share, this clonotype ranks as large. This CDR3 reads CASSSRLNNQPQHF. CDR3 nucleotide sequence: TGTGCCAGCAGCTCGCGACTTAATAATCAGCCCCAGCATTTT. The rearrangement links TRBV13 to TRBJ1-5; D unresolved. Trimming pared 4 bases from V and 4 bases from J, leaving 11 bases between. This CDR3 comprises 14 residues. Germline values: CDR1 PRHDT, CDR2 FYEKMQ (reference sequence).

This clonotype was counted ten times or more. The CDR3 nucleotides read TGTGCCAGCGGTTACGGCAGCTCCTACGAGCAGTACTTC. Translated: CASGYGSSYEQYF. The rearrangement links TRBV12-3 or TRBV12-4 to TRBJ2-7; D unclear. V lost 8 bases to trimming and J lost 0 bases, with 11 bases between them. The CDR3 covers 13 residues.

Only a few counts were recorded for this clonotype. The chain uses TRBV7-6 and TRBJ2-1; TRBD2 might be the D (6 bases). The CDR3 has 14 amino acids. Germline CDR1 reads SGHVS; CDR2 reads FNYEAQ. V lost 4 bases and J 10 bases, leaving 17 bases between the germline ends. The CDR3 nucleotides read TGTGCCAGCAGCTCGTACGGGCGGAGGGGAGAGCAGTTCTTC. Translation gives CASSSYGRRGEQFF.

This clonotype was picked up many times. J is TRBJ2-1 and V is TRBV28; tentatively, D is TRBD2 (6 bases). The CDR3 sequence is 17 residues long. Trimming cost V 7 bases and J 7 bases, with 26 bases left between them. The germline gives CDR1 MDHEN, CDR2 SYDVKM. Written as DNA, the CDR3 is TGTGCCAGCACCTCTGGGACTTCCAGCGGCAATGGAAATGAGCAGTTCTTC. Protein: CASTSGTSSGNGNEQFF.

At least ten counts were recorded for this clonotype. The chain couples TRBV4-3 to TRBJ1-1, with D hard to call. Germline-derived CDR1 and CDR2 are LGHNA and YSLEER. V lost 1 base and J lost 4, with 10 bases in between. The CDR3 has 14 amino acids. The CDR3 nucleotides are TGCGCCAGCAGCCAAGTCAGCACGTTCACTGAAGCTTTCTTT. It yields the protein CASSQVSTFTEAFF.

This clonotype has ten or more counts. V and J are TRBV20-1 and TRBJ2-3, with D possibly TRBD2 on 6 matching bases. Trimming shortened V by 1 base and J by 5 bases, and 16 bases separated the two germline ends. CDR3 length: 15 amino acids. In germline, CDR1 is DFQATT, CDR2 SNEGSKA (reference sequence). The DNA of the CDR3 is TGCAGTGCTAGAGTGTTAGGAGGGCCGAGAGATACGCAGTATTTT. Its protein is CSARVLGGPRDTQYF.